This T cell receptor (beta chain) is drawn from a study of blood T cell repertoires in COVID-19. Turning to the study itself: Samples came from the United States, Italy and Spain, spanning acute and convalescent COVID-19. T cells, B-cell-depleted T cells, or PBMCs supplied cDNA or gDNA.

Measured with immunoSEQ multiplex PCR; TCRdb has only the in-frame clones, and not every one. The sample carries fewer than 200,000 clones, about 85% recorded once. This sequence was found in a man in his fifties or sixties with active or convalescent COVID-19. The material sequenced was peripheral blood.

For the CDR3, the DNA is TGCGCCAGCAGCCTTCCGACAGGGGGGCCCTATGGCTACACCTTC. It is translated as CASSLPTGGPYGYTF. This chain links TRBV4-1 with TRBJ1-2; 9 bases align to TRBD1. Germline V lookup: CDR1 MGHRA, CDR2 YSYEKL. Germline trimming cut 4 bases from V and 4 bases from J; bases unmatched to any gene: 7. This CDR3 contains 15 residues.